This T cell receptor beta chain was observed in a study of cytomegalovirus exposure and HLA in healthy donors. Findings and limits, study-wide: Among the sequence variants, a highly shared cluster was likely an artifact of sequencing. It was in a later analysis that TCR association rates were seen to vary by HLA locus, highest for DRB1 and lowest for HLA-C. Later findings reportedly placed an Asian-associated ancestry cluster below the approximately 650-donor mean for N-insertions.

This CDR3 is built from 13 residues. The V gene's germline CDR1 is MNHNS and CDR2 SASEGT. Trimming stripped 8 bases from V and 2 bases from J, with 12 bases between. Both 60 Vbeta primers and 13 Jbeta primers went into the PCR. TCRdb's copy holds only in-frame clones and misses some; the assay was immunoSEQ multiplex PCR. The sample yields about 97,000 clones, 65% to 85% seen once. A word on this clone: Its antigen is as yet unknown.

The sequencing sample was made of PBMCs. The TCR comes from a man aged 35-49 years in good health and CMV-seropositive. The chain has TRBV6-1 and TRBJ2-5; D is possibly TRBD2 (7 bases). In DNA, the CDR3 is TGTGCCAGCGTCCGGGGGGCTCAAGAGACCCAGTACTTC. This translates into CASVRGAQETQYF.